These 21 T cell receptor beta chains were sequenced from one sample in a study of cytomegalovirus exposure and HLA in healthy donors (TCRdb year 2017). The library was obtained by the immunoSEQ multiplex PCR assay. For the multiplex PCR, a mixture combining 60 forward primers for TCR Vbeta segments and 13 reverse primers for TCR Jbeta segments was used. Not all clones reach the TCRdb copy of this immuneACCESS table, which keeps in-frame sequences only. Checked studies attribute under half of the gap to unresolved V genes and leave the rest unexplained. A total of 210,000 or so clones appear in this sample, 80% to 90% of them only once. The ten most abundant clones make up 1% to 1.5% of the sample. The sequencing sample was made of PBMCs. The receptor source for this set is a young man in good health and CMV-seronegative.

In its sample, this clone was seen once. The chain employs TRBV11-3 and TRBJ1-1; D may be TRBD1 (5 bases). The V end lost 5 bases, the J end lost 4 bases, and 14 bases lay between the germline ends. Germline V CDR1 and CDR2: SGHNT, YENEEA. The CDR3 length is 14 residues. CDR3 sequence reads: CASSPGGIGTEAFF. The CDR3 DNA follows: TGTGCCAGCAGCCCCGGGGGTATCGGCACTGAAGCTTTCTTT. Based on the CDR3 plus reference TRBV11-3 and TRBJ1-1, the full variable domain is EAGVVQSPRYKIIEKKQPVAFWCNPISGHNTLYWYLQNLGQGPELLIRYENEEAVDDSQLPKDRFSAERLKGVDSTLKIQPAELGDSAVYLCASSPGGIGTEAFFGQGTRLTVV.

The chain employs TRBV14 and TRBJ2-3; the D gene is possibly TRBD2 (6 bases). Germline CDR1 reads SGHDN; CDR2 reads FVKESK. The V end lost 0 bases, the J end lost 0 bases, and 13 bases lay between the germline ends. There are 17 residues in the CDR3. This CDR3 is CASSQDGSGTSTDTQYF. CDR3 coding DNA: TGTGCCAGCAGCCAAGACGGGTCAGGGACTAGCACAGATACGCAGTATTTT.

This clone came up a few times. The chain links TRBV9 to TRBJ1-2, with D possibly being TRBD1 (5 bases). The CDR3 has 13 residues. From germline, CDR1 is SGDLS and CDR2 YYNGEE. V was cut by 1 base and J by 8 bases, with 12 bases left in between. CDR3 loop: CASSVFDRTGYTF. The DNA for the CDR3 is TGTGCCAGCAGCGTATTCGACAGAACGGGCTACACCTTC.

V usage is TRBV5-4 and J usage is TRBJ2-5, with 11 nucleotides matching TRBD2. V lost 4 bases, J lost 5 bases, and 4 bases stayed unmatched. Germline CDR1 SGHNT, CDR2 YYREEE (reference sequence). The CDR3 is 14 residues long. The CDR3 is CASSPSGGLETQYF. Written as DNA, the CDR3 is TGTGCCAGCAGCCCTAGCGGGGGGCTGGAGACCCAGTACTTC.

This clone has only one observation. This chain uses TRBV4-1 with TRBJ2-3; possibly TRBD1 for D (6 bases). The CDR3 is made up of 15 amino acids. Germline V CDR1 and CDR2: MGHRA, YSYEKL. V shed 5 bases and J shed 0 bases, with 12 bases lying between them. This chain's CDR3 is CASSYPQGSTDTQYF. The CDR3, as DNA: TGCGCCAGCAGCTATCCTCAGGGGAGCACAGATACGCAGTATTTT.

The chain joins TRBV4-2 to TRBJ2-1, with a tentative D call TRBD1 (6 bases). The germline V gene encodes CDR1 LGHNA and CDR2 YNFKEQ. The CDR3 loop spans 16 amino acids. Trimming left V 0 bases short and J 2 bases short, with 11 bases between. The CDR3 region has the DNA TGTGCCAGCAGCCAAGAACAGGGTGGAGCCTACAATGAGCAGTTCTTC. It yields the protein CASSQEQGGAYNEQFF.

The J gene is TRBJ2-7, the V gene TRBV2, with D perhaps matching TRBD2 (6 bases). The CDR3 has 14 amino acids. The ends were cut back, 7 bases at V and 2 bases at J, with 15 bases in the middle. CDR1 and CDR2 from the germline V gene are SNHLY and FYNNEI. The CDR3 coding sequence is TGTGCCAGCACCGCGGGGTCCCTAGCCTACGAGCAGTACTTC. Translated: CASTAGSLAYEQYF. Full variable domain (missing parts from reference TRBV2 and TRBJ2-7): EPEVTQTPSHQVTQMGQEVILRCVPISNHLYFYWYRQILGQKVEFLVSFYNNEISEKSEIFDDQFSVERPDGSNFTLKIRSTKLEDSAMYFCASTAGSLAYEQYFGPGTRLTVT.

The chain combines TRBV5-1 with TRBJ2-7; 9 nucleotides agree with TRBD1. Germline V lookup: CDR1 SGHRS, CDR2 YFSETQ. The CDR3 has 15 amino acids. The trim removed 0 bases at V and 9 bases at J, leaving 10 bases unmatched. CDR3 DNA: TGCGCCAGCAGCTTGGGGGGACAGGGAGAGTTAGGGCAGTACTTC. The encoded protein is CASSLGGQGELGQYF.

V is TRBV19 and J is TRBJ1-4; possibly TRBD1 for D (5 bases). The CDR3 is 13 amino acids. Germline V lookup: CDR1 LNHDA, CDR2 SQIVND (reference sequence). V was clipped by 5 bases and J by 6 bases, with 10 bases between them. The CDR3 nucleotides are TGTGCCAGTAGTGAACGACAGTATGAAAAACTGTTTTTT. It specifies CASSERQYEKLFF.

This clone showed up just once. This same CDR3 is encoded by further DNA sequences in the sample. As DNA, the CDR3 is TGCGCCAGCAGCTCAGGGAACTCACCCCTCCACTTT. Its translation: CASSSGNSPLHF. The chain has TRBV5-1 and TRBJ1-6; D may be TRBD1 (5 bases). Trimming removed 3 bases at V and 10 bases at J, with 8 bases between. CDR1 and CDR2 (germline): SGHRS, YFSETQ. The CDR3 loop spans 12 amino acids. Together with reference TRBV5-1 and TRBJ1-6, the CDR3 gives the full variable domain: KAGVTQTPRYLIKTRGQQVTLSCSPISGHRSVSWYQQTPGQGLQFLFEYFSETQRNKGNFPGRFSGRQFSNSRSEMNVSTLELGDSALYLCASSSGNSPLHFGNGTRLTVT.

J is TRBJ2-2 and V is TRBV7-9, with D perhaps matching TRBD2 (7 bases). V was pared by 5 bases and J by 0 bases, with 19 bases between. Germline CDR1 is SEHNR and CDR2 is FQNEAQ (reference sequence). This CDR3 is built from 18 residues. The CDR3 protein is CASSPYGSGDTNTGELFF. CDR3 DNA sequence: TGTGCCAGCAGCCCCTACGGGAGCGGGGACACGAACACCGGGGAGCTGTTTTTT.

The CDR3 nucleotides are TGTGCCACCAGCGGATCCGGGACAGGGGGCCGTGAGCAGTTCTTC. Protein product: CATSGSGTGGREQFF. The chain combines TRBV15 with TRBJ2-1; 12 bases map to TRBD1. CDR3 length: 15 residues. The V gene's germline CDR1 is LNHNV and CDR2 YYDKDF (reference sequence). V gave up 5 bases and J gave up 9 bases; unmatched junction bases: 8.

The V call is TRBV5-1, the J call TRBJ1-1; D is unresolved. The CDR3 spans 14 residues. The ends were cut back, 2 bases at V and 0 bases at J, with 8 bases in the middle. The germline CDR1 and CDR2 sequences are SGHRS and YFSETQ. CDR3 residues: CASSLREVNTEAFF. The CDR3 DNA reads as TGCGCCAGCAGCTTACGGGAGGTGAACACTGAAGCTTTCTTT.

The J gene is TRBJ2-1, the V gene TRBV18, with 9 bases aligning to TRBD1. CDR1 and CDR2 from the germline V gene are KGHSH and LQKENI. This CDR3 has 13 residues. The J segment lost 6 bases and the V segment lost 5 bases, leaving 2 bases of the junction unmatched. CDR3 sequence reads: CASSGDRANEQFF. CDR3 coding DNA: TGTGCCAGCTCAGGGGACAGGGCCAATGAGCAGTTCTTC.

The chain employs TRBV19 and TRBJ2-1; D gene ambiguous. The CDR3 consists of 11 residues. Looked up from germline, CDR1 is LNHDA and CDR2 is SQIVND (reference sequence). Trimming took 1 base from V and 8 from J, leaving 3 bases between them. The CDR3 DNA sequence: TGTGCCAGTAGTATAGTCTATGAGCAGTTCTTC. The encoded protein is CASSIVYEQFF.

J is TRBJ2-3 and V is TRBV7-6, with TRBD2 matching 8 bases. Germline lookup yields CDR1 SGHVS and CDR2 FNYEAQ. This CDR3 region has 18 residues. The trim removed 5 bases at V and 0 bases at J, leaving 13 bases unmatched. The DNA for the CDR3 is TGTGCCAGCAGCCGTAGCGGGGCCCGGGGACCTAGCACAGATACGCAGTATTTT. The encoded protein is CASSRSGARGPSTDTQYF. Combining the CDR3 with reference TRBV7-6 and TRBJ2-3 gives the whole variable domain GAGVSQSPRYKVTKRGQDVALRCDPISGHVSLYWYRQALGQGPEFLTYFNYEAQQDKSGLPNDRFSAERPEGSISTLTIQRTEQRDSAMYRCASSRSGARGPSTDTQYFGPGTRLTVL.

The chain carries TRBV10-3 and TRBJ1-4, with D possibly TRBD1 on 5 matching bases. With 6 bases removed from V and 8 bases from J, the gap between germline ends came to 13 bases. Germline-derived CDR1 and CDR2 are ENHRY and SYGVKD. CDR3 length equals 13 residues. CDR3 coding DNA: TGTGCCATCAGCCAGGGCCCTAGGGAAAAACTGTTTTTT. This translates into CAISQGPREKLFF.

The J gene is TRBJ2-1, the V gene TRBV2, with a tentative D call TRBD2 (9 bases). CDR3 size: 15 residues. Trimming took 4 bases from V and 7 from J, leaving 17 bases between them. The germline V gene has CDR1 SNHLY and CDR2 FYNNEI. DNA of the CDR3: TGTGCCAGCAGTGTGTCTAGCGGGACAGGAAATGAGCAGTTCTTC. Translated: CASSVSSGTGNEQFF.

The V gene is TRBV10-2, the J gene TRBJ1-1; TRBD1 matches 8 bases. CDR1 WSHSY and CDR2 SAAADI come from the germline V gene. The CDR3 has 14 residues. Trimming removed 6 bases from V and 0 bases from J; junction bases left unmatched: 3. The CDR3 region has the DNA TGCGCCAGCAGAAAGACAGGGGTGAACACTGAAGCTTTCTTT. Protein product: CASRKTGVNTEAFF.

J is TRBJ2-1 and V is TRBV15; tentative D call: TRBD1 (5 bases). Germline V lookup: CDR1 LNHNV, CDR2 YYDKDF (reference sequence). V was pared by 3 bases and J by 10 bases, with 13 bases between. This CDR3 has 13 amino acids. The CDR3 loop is CATSSAWGGEQFF. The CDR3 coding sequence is TGTGCCACCAGCAGCGCGTGGGGCGGAGAGCAGTTCTTC.

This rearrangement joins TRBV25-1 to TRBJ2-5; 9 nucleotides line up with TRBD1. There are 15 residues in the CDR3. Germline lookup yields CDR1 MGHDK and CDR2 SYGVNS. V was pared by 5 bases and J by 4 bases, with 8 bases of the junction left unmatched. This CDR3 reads CASSNRQGGGETQYF. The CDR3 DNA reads TGTGCCAGCAGTAACCGACAGGGGGGCGGAGAGACCCAGTACTTC. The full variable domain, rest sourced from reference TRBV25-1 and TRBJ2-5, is EADIYQTPRYLVIGTGKKITLECSQTMGHDKMYWYQQDPGMELHLIHYSYGVNSTEKGDLSSESTVSRIRTEHFPLTLESARPSHTSQYLCASSNRQGGGETQYFGPGTRLLVL.